This TCR beta chain was identified during a study of blood T cells in healthy people across ages. Points from the study as a whole: Samples with more naive T cells showed higher observed beta diversity.

V lost 2 bases and J lost 11, with 15 bases in between. From germline, CDR1 is MNHNS and CDR2 SASEGT. The length of the CDR3 is 13 residues. PCR was performed a second time for 7 to 11 cycles using a sample-barcoded 5' primer and a J-beta primer mix. One entry per CDR3 protein, called by TCRdb with MiXCR from the 5' RACE reads. The table lists around 800,000 distinct CDR3 sequences, roughly 25% of them singletons, with less than 3.5% in the top ten. This clonotype showed up just a few times. Its target is not known. Another study also made use of these data, one on T cells of mothers and their children. Per that paper: The study sampled a few healthy Caucasian mothers and their six children. Related mother-child pairs shared slightly more overlap than unrelated pairs, but the difference was non-significant.

The V gene is TRBV6-1, the J gene TRBJ2-5; perhaps TRBD2 as D (5 bases). The TCR comes from a boy aged 5 to 17 in good health. The sample was blood. The CDR3 reads CASSENLGSKQYF. Written as DNA, the CDR3 is TGTGCCAGCAGTGAAAACTTGGGGAGTAAGCAGTACTTC.